This TCR beta chain was documented in a study of blood T cells in healthy people across ages. Sample donors were healthy Caucasian individuals that came from Russia, aged roughly 6 to 95. Per-sample PBMC isolation yielded at least 7 million cells. This clonotype was seen only a few times. Germline values: CDR1 MNHNS, CDR2 SASEGT. Losses at the gene ends were 6 bases for V and 5 bases for J; bases not matched to a gene: 6. The CDR3 is 13 residues long. Then a second PCR, running roughly 7 to 11 cycles, was carried out with a sample-barcoded 5' primer and a J-beta primer mix. Through a template-switch adaptor with 12 random nucleotides, each cDNA molecule received a tag. Per-sample output comprised a minimum of 2.5 million paired-end reads containing CDR3. TCRdb independently ran MiXCR on the 5' RACE reads; one entry per CDR3 protein. The repertoire has about 290,000 distinct CDR3 sequences, roughly 29% of them found once; the top ten carry 25% to 30%.

Sequenced input: blood. This chain links TRBV6-1 with TRBJ2-5; 7 nucleotides agree with TRBD1. The origin of this receptor is a woman in her seventies in good health. CDR3 in amino acids: CASRDRVAETQYF. Here the CDR3 DNA reads TGTGCCAGCAGAGACAGGGTGGCGGAGACCCAGTACTTC.